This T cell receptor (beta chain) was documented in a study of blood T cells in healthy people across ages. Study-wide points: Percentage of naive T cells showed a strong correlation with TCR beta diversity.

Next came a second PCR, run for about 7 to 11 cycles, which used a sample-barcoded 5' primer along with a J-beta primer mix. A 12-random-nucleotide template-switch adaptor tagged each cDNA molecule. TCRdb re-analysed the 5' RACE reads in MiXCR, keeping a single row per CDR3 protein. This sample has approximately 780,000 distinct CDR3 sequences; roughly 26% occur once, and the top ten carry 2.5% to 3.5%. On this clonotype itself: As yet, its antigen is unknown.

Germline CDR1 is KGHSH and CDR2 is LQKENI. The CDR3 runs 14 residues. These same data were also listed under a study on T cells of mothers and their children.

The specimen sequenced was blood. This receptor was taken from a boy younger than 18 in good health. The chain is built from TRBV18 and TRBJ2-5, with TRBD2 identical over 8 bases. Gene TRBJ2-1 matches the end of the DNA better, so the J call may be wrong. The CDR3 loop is CASSPMTSDREQFF. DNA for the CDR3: TGTGCCAGCTCACCAATGACTAGCGATCGGGAGCAGTTCTTC.